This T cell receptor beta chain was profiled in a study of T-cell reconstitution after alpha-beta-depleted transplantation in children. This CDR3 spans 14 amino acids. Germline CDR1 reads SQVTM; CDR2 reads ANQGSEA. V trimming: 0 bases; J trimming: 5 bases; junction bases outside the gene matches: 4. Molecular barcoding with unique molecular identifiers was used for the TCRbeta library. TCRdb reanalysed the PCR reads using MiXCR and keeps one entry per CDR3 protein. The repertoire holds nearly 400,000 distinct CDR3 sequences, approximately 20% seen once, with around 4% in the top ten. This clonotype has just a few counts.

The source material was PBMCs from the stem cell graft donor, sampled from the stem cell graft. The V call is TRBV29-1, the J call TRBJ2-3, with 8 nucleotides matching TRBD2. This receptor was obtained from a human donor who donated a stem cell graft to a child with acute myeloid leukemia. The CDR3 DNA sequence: TGCAGCGTTGAAGATCGGGGGGGGAGAGATACGCAGTATTTT. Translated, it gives CSVEDRGGRDTQYF.